Below, 20 T cell receptor beta chains from the same sample are listed, as sequenced in a study of cytomegalovirus exposure and HLA in healthy donors. PCR was performed using 60 Vbeta and 13 Jbeta primers. The method was immunoSEQ multiplex PCR; TCRdb's version includes in-frame clones alone and lacks a portion of them. The table shows more than 60,000 clones, with over 65% occurring only once. Sequenced sample: PBMCs. The receptors derive from a man aged 40-49 years in good health and CMV-seropositive.

This clone occurred many times. The chain employs TRBV5-1 and TRBJ2-1; tentatively, D is TRBD2 (6 bases). This CDR3 is 15 amino acids long. The germline V and J ends were trimmed by 0 bases and 5 bases, with 12 bases remaining between them. CDR1 and CDR2 (germline): SGHRS, YFSETQ. The CDR3 sequence is CASSLALGTHNEQFF. CDR3 in DNA: TGCGCCAGCAGCTTGGCCTTGGGGACTCACAATGAGCAGTTCTTC.

The V gene is TRBV30, the J gene TRBJ1-2; TRBD1 agrees at 8 bases. The CDR3 runs to 15 residues. V lost 1 base to trimming and J lost 5 bases; unmatched junction nucleotides: 9. Germline assignment: CDR1 GTSNPN and CDR2 SVGIG (reference sequence). The DNA of the CDR3 is TGTGCCTGGAGTGCCGGACAGGGTGTTTCTTATGGCTACACCTTC. It is translated as CAWSAGQGVSYGYTF.

This clone has a single count. CDR3 nucleotides: TGTGCCAGCATCTCGGGACTAGCGGGAGTTGCTGAGCAGTTCTTC. Protein sequence: CASISGLAGVAEQFF. V and J are TRBV2 and TRBJ2-1, with TRBD2 matching over 14 bases. CDR3 size: 15 residues. Germline values: CDR1 SNHLY, CDR2 FYNNEI. After removal of 7 bases from V and 9 bases from J, the junction contained 8 bases not matched to a gene.

This clone was counted a few times. J is TRBJ2-7 and V is TRBV6-1; the D gene is possibly TRBD2 (6 bases). Trimming took off 8 bases at V and 7 bases at J, with 12 bases between the two ends. CDR1 and CDR2 (germline): MNHNS, SASEGT. This CDR3 is built from 11 residues. This CDR3 is CASWEEGEQYF. CDR3 DNA: TGTGCCAGCTGGGAGGAGGGTGAGCAGTACTTC.

The rearrangement links TRBV19 to TRBJ2-7; D not certain. Looked up from germline, CDR1 is LNHDA and CDR2 is SQIVND (reference sequence). Trimming took 4 bases from V and 3 from J, leaving 7 bases between them. The CDR3 is 12 amino acids. CDR3 region: CASSTLGYEQYF. As DNA, the CDR3 is TGTGCCAGTAGTACCCTAGGCTACGAGCAGTACTTC.

V and J are TRBV7-2 and TRBJ1-6; no definite D call. The CDR3 covers 15 residues. Germline V gives CDR1 SGHTA, CDR2 FQGNSA. V lost 1 base and J 9 bases, leaving 13 bases between the germline ends. In DNA form, the CDR3 reads TGTGCCAGCAGCTTAGTAATAAACTTGAGTTCACCCCTCCACTTT. Its translation: CASSLVINLSSPLHF.

The V gene is TRBV14, the J gene TRBJ1-1; TRBD1 agrees at 7 bases. Trimming removed 4 bases from V and 1 base from J; junction bases left unmatched: 3. There are 14 residues in the CDR3. Germline V gives CDR1 SGHDN, CDR2 FVKESK. The CDR3: CASSRGQSNTEAFF. The CDR3 nucleotides are TGTGCCAGCAGCCGGGGACAGTCGAACACTGAAGCTTTCTTT.

The chain couples TRBV7-9 to TRBJ1-3, with D unresolved. The CDR3 has 14 residues. The V end lost 2 bases, the J end lost 0 bases, and 5 bases lay between the germline ends. The germline V gene has CDR1 SEHNR and CDR2 FQNEAQ (reference sequence). CDR3 protein: CASSLSVSGNTIYF. Written as DNA, the CDR3 is TGTGCCAGCAGCTTAAGCGTCTCTGGAAACACCATATATTTT.

V usage is TRBV23-1 and J usage is TRBJ1-2, with 10 bases aligning to TRBD1. TRBV23-1 belongs to the ORF category, with a function that is uncertain. The CDR3 loop spans 17 amino acids. V lost 8 bases to trimming and J lost 10 bases; unmatched junction nucleotides: 22. The CDR3 DNA follows: TGCGCCAGCCGACGGGACAGGGGTATGGCAGGACATTCTGACTACACCTTC. This codes for CASRRDRGMAGHSDYTF.

The gene calls are TRBV2 and TRBJ2-1, with 13 nucleotides matching TRBD2. V trimming: 5 bases; J trimming: 4 bases; junction bases outside the gene matches: 5. The CDR3 is 16 amino acids. From germline, CDR1 is SNHLY and CDR2 FYNNEI. In nucleotides, the CDR3 is TGTGCCAGCAGTACTAGCGGGGGGGCCGGATACAATGAGCAGTTCTTC. It yields the protein CASSTSGGAGYNEQFF.

The chain couples TRBV5-6 to TRBJ2-7; TRBD1 agrees at 11 bases. This CDR3 is built from 14 residues. J gave up 4 bases and V 3 bases, and 3 bases lay outside the gene matches. Germline CDR1 reads SGHDT; CDR2 reads YYEEEE. The CDR3 bases are TGTGCCAGCAGCTGGGACAGGGGGAGGTACGAGCAGTACTTC. Translating gives CASSWDRGRYEQYF.

J is TRBJ1-1 and V is TRBV19; 11 bases match TRBD1. Trimming removed 5 bases from V and 7 bases from J; junction bases left unmatched: 9. This CDR3 has 15 residues. Germline assignment: CDR1 LNHDA and CDR2 SQIVND (reference sequence). CDR3 in amino acids: CASSDGQGALLEAFF. In nucleotides, the CDR3 is TGTGCCAGTAGTGATGGACAGGGGGCGCTTCTTGAAGCTTTCTTT.

This clone was detected only once. The gene calls are TRBV15 and TRBJ1-4; 7 nucleotides agree with TRBD1. V gave up 0 bases and J gave up 6 bases; unmatched junction bases: 10. The CDR3 consists of 17 residues. The germline gives CDR1 LNHNV, CDR2 YYDKDF (reference sequence). The CDR3 sequence: CATSRDVRDSTYEKLFF. The CDR3, as DNA: TGTGCCACCAGCAGAGACGTCCGGGACAGCACCTATGAAAAACTGTTTTTT.

This chain uses TRBV19 with TRBJ2-7; 9 nucleotides match TRBD1. The length of the CDR3 is 14 residues. In germline, CDR1 is LNHDA, CDR2 SQIVND (reference sequence). After removal of 4 bases from V and 1 base from J, the junction contained 2 bases not matched to a gene. CDR3 sequence: CASSRTGESYEQYF. The CDR3 DNA follows: TGTGCCAGTAGTAGGACAGGGGAATCCTACGAGCAGTACTTC.

The chain employs TRBV10-3 and TRBJ1-4; 8 positions agree with TRBD1. Germline CDR1 and CDR2: ENHRY and SYGVKD. The ends lost 7 bases at V and 5 bases at J; junction bases unmatched: 6. The CDR3 is made up of 14 amino acids. CDR3 coding DNA: TGTGCCATCAAATCTGACAGGGGAAATGAAAAACTGTTTTTT. As protein: CAIKSDRGNEKLFF.

The sample holds a few counts of this clone. The CDR3 DNA is TGTGCCAGCAGCTGGTTAGCGGGAAGCTCCTACGAGCAGTACTTC. Translation gives CASSWLAGSSYEQYF. The gene calls are TRBV5-4 and TRBJ2-7, with TRBD2 matching 8 bases. Trimming took 3 bases from V and 0 from J; bases not matched to a gene: 5. This CDR3 has 15 residues. Germline V gene data show CDR1 as SGHNT and CDR2 as YYREEE (reference sequence).

The rearrangement links TRBV4-2 to TRBJ2-7, with 9 bases identical to TRBD1. Germline V gene data show CDR1 as LGHNA and CDR2 as YNFKEQ. V dropped 1 base and J dropped 3; count of bases not matched to a gene: 7. CDR3 size: 16 residues. Written as DNA, the CDR3 is TGTGCCAGCAGCCAAGCGATACAGGGGGCGCTCTACGAGCAGTACTTC. Translated, it gives CASSQAIQGALYEQYF.

The rearrangement joins TRBV4-1 to TRBJ2-3, with 9 bases identical to TRBD2. CDR3 length: 16 amino acids. Trimming removed 3 bases from V and 2 bases from J; junction bases left unmatched: 6. Germline V lookup: CDR1 MGHRA, CDR2 YSYEKL. The CDR3 DNA reads TGCGCCAGCAGCCATCATCGCGGGGGGGCCACAGATACGCAGTATTTT. It translates to CASSHHRGGATDTQYF.

The J gene is TRBJ2-1, the V gene TRBV10-3; 12 bases line up with TRBD2. The V segment lost 5 bases and the J segment 5 bases; nucleotides outside the gene matches: 4. CDR1 and CDR2 (germline): ENHRY, SYGVKD. CDR3 length equals 15 residues. The CDR3 coding sequence is TGTGCCATCAGTCAGACTAGCGGGGGAAACAATGAGCAGTTCTTC. Protein: CAISQTSGGNNEQFF.

The chain employs TRBV19 and TRBJ1-1, with TRBD1 identical over 8 bases. Trimming took 9 bases from V and 6 from J; bases not matched to a gene: 9. Per germline, CDR1 LNHDA and CDR2 SQIVND (reference sequence). The CDR3 sequence is 13 residues long. CDR3 loop: CASTRGLRAEAFF. Here the CDR3 DNA reads TGTGCCAGCACCAGGGGGCTGAGGGCTGAAGCTTTCTTT.